One sample yielded the 31 T cell receptor beta chains listed below, sequenced in a study of blood T cells in healthy people across ages. Together with a sample-barcoded 5' primer, a J-beta primer mix was included in a second PCR lasting roughly 6 to 12 cycles. One entry per CDR3 protein, called by TCRdb with MiXCR from the 5' RACE reads. The sample shows more than 600,000 distinct CDR3 sequences, 25% of them seen only once. These data are also associated with another study on T cells of mothers and their children.

The sequenced material came from blood. These receptors were obtained from a boy between 10 and 17 years old in good health.

The rearrangement joins TRBV4-2 to TRBJ2-1, with TRBD2 matching over 7 bases. There are 17 residues in the CDR3. The junction had 21 bases not matched to a gene; V was cut back by 1 base and J by 15 bases. CDR1 LGHNA and CDR2 YNFKEQ come from the germline V gene. CDR3 DNA sequence: TGTGCCAGCAGCCAAGGGAGCGGGGATACCCCGCGTGAGTCCACGTTCTTC. Residues: CASSQGSGDTPRESTFF.

The chain links TRBV28 to TRBJ2-1, with TRBD1 matching 11 bases. The CDR3 runs to 18 residues. Germline loops: CDR1 MDHEN, CDR2 SYDVKM. V was clipped by 8 bases and J by 7 bases; unmatched bases: 19. This CDR3 reads CASARDRGASLTWNEQFF. In DNA, the CDR3 is TGTGCCAGCGCTCGGGACAGGGGGGCGAGTCTGACTTGGAATGAGCAGTTCTTC.

Regarding this clonotype: Sequence at one end of the junction differs from germline and may be a read error. The chain couples TRBV7-9 to TRBJ1-4; 8 nucleotides match TRBD1. The CDR3 runs to 15 residues. The germline V gene has CDR1 SEHNR and CDR2 FQNEAQ (reference sequence). The CDR3 DNA reads TGTGCCAGCAGCTTATCGTGGGACAGGCCCGATGAACGGCTTTTT. It is translated as CASSLSWDRPDERLF. Variable domain in full (rest from reference TRBV7-9 and TRBJ1-4): DTGVSQNPRHKITKRGQNVTFRCDPISEHNRLYWYRQTLGQGPEFLTYFQNEAQLEKSRLLSDRFSAERPKGSFSTLEIQRTEQGDSAMYLCASSLSWDRPDERLFGSGTQLSVL.

In its sample, this clonotype was seen a few times. The chain employs TRBV29-1 and TRBJ2-1; possible D gene TRBD2, 6 bases. Trimming took 3 bases from V and 3 from J, leaving 15 bases between them. This CDR3 spans 15 amino acids. Germline V lookup: CDR1 SQVTM, CDR2 ANQGSEA. In DNA form, the CDR3 reads TGCAGCGTTGAGTCCCCAGTAGCGGACTACAATGAGCAGTTCTTC. The encoded protein is CSVESPVADYNEQFF.

This clonotype was seen only a few times. The chain uses TRBV28 and TRBJ2-5; D is ambiguous. The germline V gene has CDR1 MDHEN and CDR2 SYDVKM. The CDR3 has 13 amino acids. The V gene lost 2 bases and the J gene lost 1 base, with 5 bases spanning the gap. The CDR3 is CASSLRRQETQYF. The CDR3 DNA reads as TGTGCCAGCAGTTTACGACGCCAAGAGACCCAGTACTTC.

There are a few counts of this clonotype. V gene TRBV6-2 or TRBV6-3 combines with J gene TRBJ2-3, with D tentatively TRBD1 (5 bases). The germline V and J ends were trimmed by 0 bases and 6 bases, with 10 bases remaining between them. This CDR3 has 14 amino acids. CDR1 is MNHEY, CDR2 SVGEGT, per germline. The CDR3 here is CASSYSQGLDTQYF. Here the CDR3 DNA reads TGTGCCAGCAGTTACTCGCAGGGCCTGGATACGCAGTATTTT.

In its sample, this clonotype was seen a few times. The chain couples TRBV28 to TRBJ2-5, with 7 bases fitting TRBD2. The J call may not be correct, given that the DNA end is closer to TRBJ2-7. The CDR3 is 17 amino acids. From germline, CDR1 is MDHEN and CDR2 SYDVKM. The CDR3 spells CASSLYAGLADSYEQYF. The CDR3 region has the DNA TGTGCCAGCAGTTTATATGCGGGCCTAGCGGACTCCTACGAGCAGTACTTC.

This clonotype was counted a few times. The genes are TRBV3-1 and TRBJ1-5; D gene unclear. Trimming took 9 bases from V and 1 from J, leaving 13 bases between them. CDR3 length: 14 residues. CDR1 is LGHDT, CDR2 YNNKEL, per germline (reference sequence). Here the CDR3 reads CASADSPSNQPQHF. The CDR3 DNA follows: TGTGCCAGTGCTGACTCCCCGAGCAATCAGCCCCAGCATTTT.

V usage is TRBV9 and J usage is TRBJ1-4; possible D gene TRBD1, 5 bases. CDR1 is SGDLS, CDR2 YYNGEE, per germline. The CDR3 is made up of 14 amino acids. The ends were cut back, 0 bases at V and 8 bases at J, with 11 bases in the middle. This CDR3 is CASSVEGAREKLFF. CDR3 bases: TGTGCCAGCAGCGTAGAAGGGGCGCGGGAAAAACTGTTTTTT.

V usage is TRBV24-1 and J usage is TRBJ2-7; D is possibly TRBD2 (6 bases). From germline, CDR1 is KGHDR and CDR2 SFDVKD. The CDR3 contains 16 residues. The ends were cut back, 4 bases at V and 0 bases at J, with 15 bases in the middle. Here the CDR3 DNA reads TGTGCCACCAGTGAGCCTCCCGGGGGAATCTCCTACGAGCAGTACTTC. Its translation: CATSEPPGGISYEQYF.

The chain combines TRBV3-1 with TRBJ2-5; no definite D call. V gave up 0 bases and J gave up 6 bases, with 5 bases separating them. The germline gives CDR1 LGHDT, CDR2 YNNKEL (reference sequence). The CDR3 covers 12 residues. In DNA, the CDR3 is TGTGCCAGCAGCCAAGAAGGGCAGACCCAGTACTTC. Translated, it gives CASSQEGQTQYF.

The chain recombines TRBV27 with TRBJ1-4, with D hard to call. V lost 5 bases to trimming and J lost 3 bases, with 10 bases between them. CDR3 size: 14 residues. Germline loops: CDR1 MNHEY, CDR2 SMNVEV (reference sequence). This CDR3 is CASSARWSNEKLFF. CDR3 sequence (DNA): TGTGCCAGCAGTGCACGTTGGTCTAATGAAAAACTGTTTTTT. The full variable domain, with the rest looked up from reference TRBV27 and TRBJ1-4, is EAQVTQNPRYLITVTGKKLTVTCSQNMNHEYMSWYRQDPGLGLRQIYYSMNVEVTDKGDVPEGYKVSRKEKRNFPLILESPSPNQTSLYFCASSARWSNEKLFFGSGTQLSVL.

This clonotype was detected a few times. The rearrangement joins TRBV3-1 to TRBJ2-1; D might be TRBD1 (5 bases). The germline V and J ends were trimmed by 0 bases and 8 bases, with 14 bases remaining between them. Germline CDR1 is LGHDT and CDR2 is YNNKEL (reference sequence). The CDR3 is made up of 15 amino acids. CDR3 bases: TGTGCCAGCAGCCAAGATCCAGGGATAGGCGATGAGCAGTTCTTC. Translated, it gives CASSQDPGIGDEQFF.

The rearrangement uses TRBV6-5 and TRBJ1-4, with unresolved D. The CDR3 consists of 16 residues. Germline values: CDR1 MNHEY, CDR2 SVGAGI. Trimming shortened V by 2 bases and J by 0 bases, and 10 bases separated the two germline ends. CDR3: CASSYGQTATNEKLFF. CDR3 DNA: TGTGCCAGCAGTTACGGGCAGACGGCAACTAATGAAAAACTGTTTTTT.

This CDR3 is CASSTWTGEDSPLHF. CDR3 bases: TGCGCCAGCAGCACCTGGACAGGGGAGGATTCACCCCTCCACTTT. This chain joins TRBV5-1 and TRBJ1-6; TRBD1 matches 9 bases. The CDR3 spans 15 residues. Germline trimming cut 4 bases from V and 8 bases from J; bases unmatched to any gene: 7. CDR1 SGHRS and CDR2 YFSETQ come from the germline V gene.

The chain combines TRBV12-3 or TRBV12-4 with TRBJ2-3; D gene unclear. The germline V and J ends were trimmed by 6 bases and 2 bases, with 15 bases remaining between them. The CDR3 totals 15 residues. Written as DNA, the CDR3 is TGTGCCAGCAGCCGCATTCGCCGATTCACAGATACGCAGTATTTT. Protein: CASSRIRRFTDTQYF.

In its sample, this clonotype was seen a few times. The chain has TRBV27 and TRBJ2-7; D may be TRBD1 (6 bases). The CDR3 runs 16 residues. Trimming took 2 bases from V and 2 from J, leaving 16 bases between them. The germline V gene has CDR1 MNHEY and CDR2 SMNVEV (reference sequence). CDR3 coding DNA: TGTGCCAGCAGTTTAGGGGCCGGACAGCCACCCTACGAGCAGTACTTC. It translates to CASSLGAGQPPYEQYF.

CDR3 sequence reads: CASSMAGTGSANEQFF. The CDR3 coding sequence is TGTGCCAGTAGTATGGCTGGGACAGGGTCGGCCAATGAGCAGTTCTTC. The chain is built from TRBV19 and TRBJ2-1; 9 bases line up with TRBD1. The CDR3 is made up of 16 amino acids. Per the germline V gene, CDR1 is LNHDA and CDR2 is SQIVND (reference sequence). J gave up 6 bases and V 3 bases, and 9 bases lay outside the gene matches. Together with reference TRBV19 and TRBJ2-1, the CDR3 gives the full variable domain: DGGITQSPKYLFRKEGQNVTLSCEQNLNHDAMYWYRQDPGQGLRLIYYSQIVNDFQKGDIAEGYSVSREKKESFPLTVTSAQKNPTAFYLCASSMAGTGSANEQFFGPGTRLTVL.

As DNA, the CDR3 is TGTGCCAGCAGTTACATTACAGGGAACACTGAAGCTTTCTTT. Translation gives CASSYITGNTEAFF. The V and J genes are TRBV6-5 and TRBJ1-1; perhaps TRBD1 as D (5 bases). CDR3 size: 14 residues. Germline V gene sequence: CDR1 MNHEY, CDR2 SVGAGI. Trimming took off 2 bases at V and 1 base at J, with 8 bases between the two ends.

The genes are TRBV29-1 and TRBJ2-1, with D maybe TRBD2 (5 bases). The germline V and J ends were trimmed by 5 bases and 1 base, with 9 bases remaining between them. Germline CDR1 reads SQVTM; CDR2 reads ANQGSEA. The CDR3 is 13 amino acids. The CDR3 DNA is TGCAGCGTTAAAGGGAGTTCCTACAATGAGCAGTTCTTC. It specifies CSVKGSSYNEQFF.

The chain recombines TRBV20-1 with TRBJ2-5, with D perhaps matching TRBD2 (5 bases). CDR1 is DFQATT and CDR2 is SNEGSKA in the germline V gene (reference sequence). V was shortened by 0 bases and J by 3 bases, with 17 bases between the two germline ends. The CDR3 is made up of 16 amino acids. The CDR3 DNA reads as TGCAGTGCTAGAGATATAAAGGCGGGTCGGAAAGAGACCCAGTACTTC. Amino acid sequence: CSARDIKAGRKETQYF.

The V call is TRBV15, the J call TRBJ2-3; tentatively, D is TRBD2 (5 bases). Trimming pared 0 bases from V and 1 base from J, leaving 14 bases between. The germline V gene encodes CDR1 LNHNV and CDR2 YYDKDF (reference sequence). This CDR3 has 17 residues. CDR3 loop: CATSREQAVGGTDTQYF. In DNA, the CDR3 is TGTGCCACCAGCAGAGAGCAGGCGGTGGGAGGCACAGATACGCAGTATTTT. The complete variable domain, with remaining parts taken from reference TRBV15 and TRBJ2-3, reads DAMVIQNPRYQVTQFGKPVTLSCSQTLNHNVMYWYQQKSSQAPKLLFHYYDKDFNNEADTPDNFQSRRPNTSFCFLDIRSPGLGDTAMYLCATSREQAVGGTDTQYFGPGTRLTVL.

In this sample, this clonotype turned up a few times. V gene TRBV29-1 combines with J gene TRBJ2-5; perhaps D is TRBD1 or TRBD2 (5 bases each). The V gene lost 4 bases and the J gene lost 5 bases, with 14 bases spanning the gap. From germline, CDR1 is SQVTM and CDR2 ANQGSEA. This CDR3 comprises 13 residues. This chain's CDR3 is CSVGLRGDETQYF. The DNA for the CDR3 is TGCAGCGTTGGATTGAGAGGGGATGAGACCCAGTACTTC.

The rearrangement joins TRBV29-1 to TRBJ2-5, with D unresolved. The germline gives CDR1 SQVTM, CDR2 ANQGSEA. V was trimmed by 6 bases and J by 1 base, leaving 15 bases between them. The CDR3 spans 14 residues. CDR3 sequence (DNA): TGCAGCGTATACTCACAGTTCTTCCAAGAGACCCAGTACTTC. The encoded protein is CSVYSQFFQETQYF.

There are many counts of this clonotype. V gene TRBV7-9 combines with J gene TRBJ2-7, with 8 bases fitting TRBD1. CDR3 length: 16 residues. The germline V gene encodes CDR1 SEHNR and CDR2 FQNEAQ (reference sequence). V dropped 1 base and J dropped 2; count of bases not matched to a gene: 7. The CDR3, as DNA: TGTGCCAGCAGCTTAGACACCAGGGGGCTAACCTACGAGCAGTACTTC. Amino acid sequence: CASSLDTRGLTYEQYF.

J is TRBJ1-4 and V is TRBV12-3 or TRBV12-4, with 8 bases identical to TRBD1. This CDR3 is 19 amino acids long. Trimming cost V 9 bases and J 5 bases; bases outside gene matches: 23. This chain's CDR3 is CASGPGLQGVGGLNEKLFF. Written as DNA, the CDR3 is TGTGCCAGTGGGCCGGGTTTACAGGGGGTTGGTGGCCTAAATGAAAAACTGTTTTTT.

This CDR3 is CATTGNEQFF. DNA of the CDR3: TGTGCCACCACAGGGAATGAGCAGTTCTTC. The rearrangement links TRBV6-6 to TRBJ2-1; D perhaps matches TRBD1 (6 bases). Germline CDR1 MNHNY, CDR2 SVGAGI (reference sequence). The CDR3 has 10 amino acids. The V and J ends lost 10 bases and 7 bases respectively, with 8 bases between them.

This clonotype was observed many times. This chain's CDR3 is CASSRDGYEQYF. In nucleotides, the CDR3 is TGTGCCAGCAGCCGCGACGGTTACGAGCAGTACTTC. The chain has TRBV7-9 and TRBJ2-5; D unclear. The assigned J gene may be wrong: the sequence end matches TRBJ2-7 better. The CDR3 spans 12 residues. From germline, CDR1 is SEHNR and CDR2 FQNEAQ (reference sequence).

The V and J genes are TRBV2 and TRBJ2-2; D is uncertain. The CDR3 sequence is 14 residues long. Deletions cut 7 bases from V and 0 bases from J, with 9 bases between. Germline loops: CDR1 SNHLY, CDR2 FYNNEI. The CDR3 nucleotides are TGTGCCAGCAAGGTCTCCCCGAACACCGGGGAGCTGTTTTTT. Its translation is CASKVSPNTGELFF. Combining the CDR3 with reference TRBV2 and TRBJ2-2 gives the whole variable domain EPEVTQTPSHQVTQMGQEVILRCVPISNHLYFYWYRQILGQKVEFLVSFYNNEISEKSEIFDDQFSVERPDGSNFTLKIRSTKLEDSAMYFCASKVSPNTGELFFGEGSRLTVL.

The rearrangement uses TRBV9 and TRBJ1-1, with D maybe TRBD1 (5 bases). This CDR3 has 15 residues. V shed 0 bases and J shed 0 bases, with 9 bases lying between them. Germline V gene lookup returns CDR1 SGDLS and CDR2 YYNGEE. CDR3 nucleotides: TGTGCCAGCAGCGTAGAAGGGGATATGAACACTGAAGCTTTCTTT. Its translation is CASSVEGDMNTEAFF.

This clonotype has only a few counts. This chain joins TRBV15 and TRBJ2-5; TRBD1 might be the D (6 bases). The CDR3 is 15 residues long. V gave up 1 base and J gave up 5 bases, with 14 bases separating them. Per germline, CDR1 LNHNV and CDR2 YYDKDF (reference sequence). In DNA form, the CDR3 reads TGTGCCACCAGCAGAGGTGCAGGGGTCGGGGAGACCCAGTACTTC. Translation gives CATSRGAGVGETQYF.